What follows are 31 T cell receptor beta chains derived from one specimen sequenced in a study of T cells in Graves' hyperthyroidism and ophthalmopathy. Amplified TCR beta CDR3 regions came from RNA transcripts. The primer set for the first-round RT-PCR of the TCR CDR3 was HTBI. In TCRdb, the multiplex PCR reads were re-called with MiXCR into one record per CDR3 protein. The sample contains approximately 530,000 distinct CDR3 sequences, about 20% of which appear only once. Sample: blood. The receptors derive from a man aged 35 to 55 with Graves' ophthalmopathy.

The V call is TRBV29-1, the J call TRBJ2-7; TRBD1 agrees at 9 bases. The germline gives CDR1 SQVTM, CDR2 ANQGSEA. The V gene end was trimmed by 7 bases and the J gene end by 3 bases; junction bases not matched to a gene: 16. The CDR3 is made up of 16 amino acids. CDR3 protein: CSAAKGLPGQGYEQYF. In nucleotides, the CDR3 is TGCAGCGCCGCAAAGGGCCTACCGGGACAGGGCTACGAGCAGTACTTC.

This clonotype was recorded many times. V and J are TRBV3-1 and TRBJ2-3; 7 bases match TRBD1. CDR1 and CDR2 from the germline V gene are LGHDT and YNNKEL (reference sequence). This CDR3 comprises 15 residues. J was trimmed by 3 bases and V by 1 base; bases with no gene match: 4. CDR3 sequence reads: CASSQGGRGTDTQYF. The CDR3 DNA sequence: TGTGCCAGCAGCCAAGGTGGCAGGGGGACAGATACGCAGTATTTT.

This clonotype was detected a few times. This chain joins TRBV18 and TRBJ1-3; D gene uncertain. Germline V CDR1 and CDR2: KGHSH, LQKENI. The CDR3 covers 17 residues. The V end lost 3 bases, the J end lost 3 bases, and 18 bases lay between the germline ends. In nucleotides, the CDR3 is TGTGCCAGCTCACCGGCGTTGACGAGTTACTTTGGAAACACCATATATTTT. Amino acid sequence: CASSPALTSYFGNTIYF.

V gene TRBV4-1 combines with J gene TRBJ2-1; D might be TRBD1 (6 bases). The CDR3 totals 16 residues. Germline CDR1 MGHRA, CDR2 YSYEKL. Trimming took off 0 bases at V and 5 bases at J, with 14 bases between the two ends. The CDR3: CASSQDPTGINNEQFF. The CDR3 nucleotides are TGCGCCAGCAGCCAAGATCCGACAGGAATCAACAATGAGCAGTTCTTC.

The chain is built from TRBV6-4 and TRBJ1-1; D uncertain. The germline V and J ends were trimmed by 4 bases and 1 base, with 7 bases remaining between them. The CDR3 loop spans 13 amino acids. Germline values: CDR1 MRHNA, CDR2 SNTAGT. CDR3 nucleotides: TGTGCCAGCAGTGTCAAGTGGAACACTGAAGCTTTCTTT. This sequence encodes CASSVKWNTEAFF.

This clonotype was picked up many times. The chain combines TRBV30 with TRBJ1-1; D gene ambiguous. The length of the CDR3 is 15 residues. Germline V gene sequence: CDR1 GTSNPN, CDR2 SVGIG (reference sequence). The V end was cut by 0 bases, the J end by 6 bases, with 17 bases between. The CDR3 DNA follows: TGTGCCTGGAGTGTATACCGCGGGCATTGGTCTGAAGCTTTCTTT. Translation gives CAWSVYRGHWSEAFF.

The CDR3 reads CASSLLQGGQYF. DNA of the CDR3: TGTGCCAGCAGTTTATTACAGGGCGGGCAGTACTTC. V is TRBV28 and J is TRBJ2-7; weak D call: TRBD1 (6 bases). This CDR3 is 12 amino acids long. CDR1 is MDHEN, CDR2 SYDVKM, per germline. Trimming took 1 base from V and 9 from J, leaving 10 bases between them. Together with reference TRBV28 and TRBJ2-7, the CDR3 gives the full variable domain: DVKVTQSSRYLVKRTGEKVFLECVQDMDHENMFWYRQDPGLGLRLIYFSYDVKMKEKGDIPEGYSVSREKKERFSLILESASTNQTSMYLCASSLLQGGQYFGPGTRLTVT.

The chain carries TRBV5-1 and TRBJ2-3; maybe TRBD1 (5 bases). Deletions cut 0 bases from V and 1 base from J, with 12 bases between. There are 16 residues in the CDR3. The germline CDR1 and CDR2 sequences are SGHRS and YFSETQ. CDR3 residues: CASSLVLTARTDTQYF. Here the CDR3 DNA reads TGCGCCAGCAGCTTGGTACTGACAGCTCGCACAGATACGCAGTATTTT.

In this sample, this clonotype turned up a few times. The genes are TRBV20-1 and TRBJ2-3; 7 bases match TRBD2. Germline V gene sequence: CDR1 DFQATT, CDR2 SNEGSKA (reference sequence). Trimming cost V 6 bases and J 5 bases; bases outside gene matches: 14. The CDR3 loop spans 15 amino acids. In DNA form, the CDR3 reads TGCAGTGCCGGCCCAGCGGGGCCCCGGGGAGATACGCAGTATTTT. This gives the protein CSAGPAGPRGDTQYF.

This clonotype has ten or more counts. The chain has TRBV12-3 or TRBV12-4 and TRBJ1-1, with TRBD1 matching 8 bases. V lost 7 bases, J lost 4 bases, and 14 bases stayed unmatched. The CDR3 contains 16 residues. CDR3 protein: CASTLGQGFVITEAFF. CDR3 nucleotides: TGTGCCAGCACCCTCGGACAGGGTTTCGTTATCACTGAAGCTTTCTTT.

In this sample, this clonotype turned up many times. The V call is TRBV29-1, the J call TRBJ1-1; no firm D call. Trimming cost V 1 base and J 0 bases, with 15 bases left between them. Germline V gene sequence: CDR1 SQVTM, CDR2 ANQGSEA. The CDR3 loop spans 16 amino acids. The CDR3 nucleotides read TGCAGCGTTGAAGGGCCGACAACCAAGATGAACACTGAAGCTTTCTTT. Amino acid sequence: CSVEGPTTKMNTEAFF.

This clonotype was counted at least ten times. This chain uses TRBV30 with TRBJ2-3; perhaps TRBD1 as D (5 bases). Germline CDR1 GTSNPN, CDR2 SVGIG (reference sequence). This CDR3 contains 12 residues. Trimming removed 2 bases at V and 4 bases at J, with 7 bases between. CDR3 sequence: CAWSTTADTQYF. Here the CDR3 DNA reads TGTGCCTGGAGTACGACAGCAGATACGCAGTATTTT.

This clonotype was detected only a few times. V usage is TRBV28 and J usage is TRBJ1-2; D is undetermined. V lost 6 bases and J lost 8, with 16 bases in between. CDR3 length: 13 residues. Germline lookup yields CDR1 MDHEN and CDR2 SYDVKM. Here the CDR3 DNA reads TGTGCCAGCAGAGGTGACCGCTCCCAGGGCTACACCTTC. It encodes CASRGDRSQGYTF.

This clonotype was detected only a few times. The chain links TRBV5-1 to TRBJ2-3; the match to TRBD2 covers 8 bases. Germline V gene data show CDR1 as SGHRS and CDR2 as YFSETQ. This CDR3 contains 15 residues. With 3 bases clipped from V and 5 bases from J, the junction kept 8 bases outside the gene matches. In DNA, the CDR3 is TGCGCCAGCAGCTCAGGGACTAGTGGGGGAGATACGCAGTATTTT. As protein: CASSSGTSGGDTQYF.

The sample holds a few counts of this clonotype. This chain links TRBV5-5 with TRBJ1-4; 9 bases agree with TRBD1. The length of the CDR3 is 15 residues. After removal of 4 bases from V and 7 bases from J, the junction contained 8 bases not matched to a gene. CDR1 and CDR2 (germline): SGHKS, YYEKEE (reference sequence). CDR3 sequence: CASSGIQGAVEKLFF. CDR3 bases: TGTGCCAGCAGCGGGATACAGGGGGCGGTTGAAAAACTGTTTTTT.

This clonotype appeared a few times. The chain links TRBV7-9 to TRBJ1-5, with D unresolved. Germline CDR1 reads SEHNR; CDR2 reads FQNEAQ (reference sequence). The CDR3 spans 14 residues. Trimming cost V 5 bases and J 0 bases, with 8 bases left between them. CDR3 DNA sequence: TGTGCCAGCAGCCAATTTAATAGCAATCAGCCCCAGCATTTT. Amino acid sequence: CASSQFNSNQPQHF.

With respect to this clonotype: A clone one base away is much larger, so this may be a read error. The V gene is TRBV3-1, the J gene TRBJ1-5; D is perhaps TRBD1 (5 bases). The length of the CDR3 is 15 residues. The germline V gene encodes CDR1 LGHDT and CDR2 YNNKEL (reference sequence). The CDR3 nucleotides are TGTGTCAGCAGCCAAGGGCCAGGGCAGAATCAGCCCCAGCATTTT. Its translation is CVSSQGPGQNQPQHF.

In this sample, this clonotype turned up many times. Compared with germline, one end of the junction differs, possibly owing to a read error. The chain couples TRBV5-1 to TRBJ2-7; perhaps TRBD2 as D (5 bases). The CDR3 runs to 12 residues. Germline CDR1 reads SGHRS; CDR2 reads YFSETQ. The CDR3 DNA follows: TGTGCCAGCAGTTTAACGGGGAGTGAGCAGTACTTC. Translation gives CASSLTGSEQYF. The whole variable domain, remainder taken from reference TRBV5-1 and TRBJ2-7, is KAGVTQTPRYLIKTRGQQVTLSCSPISGHRSVSWYQQTPGQGLQFLFEYFSETQRNKGNFPGRFSGRQFSNSRSEMNVSTLELGDSALYLCASSLTGSEQYFGPGTRLTVT.

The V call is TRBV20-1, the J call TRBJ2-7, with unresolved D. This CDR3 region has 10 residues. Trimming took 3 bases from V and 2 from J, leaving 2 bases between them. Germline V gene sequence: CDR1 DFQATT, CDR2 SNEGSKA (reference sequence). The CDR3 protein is CSASPYEQYF. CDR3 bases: TGCAGTGCTAGCCCCTACGAGCAGTACTTC.

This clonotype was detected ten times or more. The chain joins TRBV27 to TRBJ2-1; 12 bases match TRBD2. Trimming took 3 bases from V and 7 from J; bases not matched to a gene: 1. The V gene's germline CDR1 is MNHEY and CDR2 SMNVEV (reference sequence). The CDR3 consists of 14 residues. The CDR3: CASSFGLAGNEQFF. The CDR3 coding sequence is TGTGCCAGCAGTTTCGGACTAGCGGGGAATGAGCAGTTCTTC.

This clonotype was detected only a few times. The CDR3 loop is CASSERHPNSPLHF. CDR3 in DNA: TGTGCCAGCAGTGAACGTCACCCCAATTCACCCCTCCACTTT. This rearrangement joins TRBV6-1 to TRBJ1-6; no firm D call. The CDR3 covers 14 residues. Germline V gene data show CDR1 as MNHNS and CDR2 as SASEGT. V gave up 2 bases and J gave up 7 bases, with 9 bases separating them.

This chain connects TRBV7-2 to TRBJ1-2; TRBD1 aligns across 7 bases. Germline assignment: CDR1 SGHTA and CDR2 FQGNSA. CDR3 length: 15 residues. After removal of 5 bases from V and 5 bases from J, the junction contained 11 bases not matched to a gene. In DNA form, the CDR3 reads TGTGCCAGCAGCAACCCCCCCGACAGGGAATATGGCTACACCTTC. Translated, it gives CASSNPPDREYGYTF. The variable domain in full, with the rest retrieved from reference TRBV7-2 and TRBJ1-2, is GAGVSQSPSNKVTEKGKDVELRCDPISGHTALYWYRQSLGQGLEFLIYFQGNSAPDKSGLPSDRFSAERTGGSVSTLTIQRTQQEDSAVYLCASSNPPDREYGYTFGSGTRLTVV.

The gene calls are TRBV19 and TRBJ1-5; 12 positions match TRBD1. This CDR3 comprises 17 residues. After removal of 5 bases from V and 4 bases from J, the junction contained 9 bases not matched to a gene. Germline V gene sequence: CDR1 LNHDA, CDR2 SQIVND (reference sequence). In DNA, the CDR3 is TGTGCCAGTAGTCCCCGGGACAGGGGGCAGAGGAATCAGCCCCAGCATTTT. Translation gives CASSPRDRGQRNQPQHF.

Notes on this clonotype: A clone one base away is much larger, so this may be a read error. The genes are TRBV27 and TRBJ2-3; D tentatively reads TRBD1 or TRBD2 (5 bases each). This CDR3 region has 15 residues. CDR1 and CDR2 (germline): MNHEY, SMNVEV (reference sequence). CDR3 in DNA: TGTGTCAGCAGTTTACTCCGGGACGGCACAGATACGCAGTATTTT. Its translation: CVSSLLRDGTDTQYF.

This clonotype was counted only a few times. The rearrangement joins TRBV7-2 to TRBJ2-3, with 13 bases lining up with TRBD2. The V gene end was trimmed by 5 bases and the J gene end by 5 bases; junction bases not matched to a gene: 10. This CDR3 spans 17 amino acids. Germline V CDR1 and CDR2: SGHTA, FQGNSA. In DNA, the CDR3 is TGTGCCAGCAGCGCCCGGACTAGCGGGAGAGCTGGAGATACGCAGTATTTT. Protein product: CASSARTSGRAGDTQYF.

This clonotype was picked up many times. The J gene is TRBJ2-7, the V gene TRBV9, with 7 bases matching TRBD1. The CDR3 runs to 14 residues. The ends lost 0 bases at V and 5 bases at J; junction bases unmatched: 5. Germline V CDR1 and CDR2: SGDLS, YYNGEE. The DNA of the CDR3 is TGTGCCAGCAGCGTAGACAGGGGTCACGACGAGCAGTACTTC. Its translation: CASSVDRGHDEQYF.

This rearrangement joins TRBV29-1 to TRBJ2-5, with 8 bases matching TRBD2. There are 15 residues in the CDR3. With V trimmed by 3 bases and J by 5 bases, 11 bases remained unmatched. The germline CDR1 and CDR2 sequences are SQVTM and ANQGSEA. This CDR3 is CSVEKRERVRETQYF. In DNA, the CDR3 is TGCAGCGTTGAGAAGCGGGAGCGTGTTAGGGAGACCCAGTACTTC.

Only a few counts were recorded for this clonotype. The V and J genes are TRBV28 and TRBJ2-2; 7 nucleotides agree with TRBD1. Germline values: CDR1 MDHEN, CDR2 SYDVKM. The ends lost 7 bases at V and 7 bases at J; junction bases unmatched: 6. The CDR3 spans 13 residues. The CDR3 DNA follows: TGTGCCAGCAATTTCAGGGGGAACGGGGAGCTGTTTTTT. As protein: CASNFRGNGELFF.

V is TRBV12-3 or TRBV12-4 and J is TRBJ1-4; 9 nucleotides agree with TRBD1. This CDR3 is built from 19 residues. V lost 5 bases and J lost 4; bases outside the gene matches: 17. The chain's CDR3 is CASSTRTGVLGLGNEKLFF. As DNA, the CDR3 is TGTGCCAGCAGTACCCGGACAGGGGTTCTAGGTCTGGGTAATGAAAAACTGTTTTTT.

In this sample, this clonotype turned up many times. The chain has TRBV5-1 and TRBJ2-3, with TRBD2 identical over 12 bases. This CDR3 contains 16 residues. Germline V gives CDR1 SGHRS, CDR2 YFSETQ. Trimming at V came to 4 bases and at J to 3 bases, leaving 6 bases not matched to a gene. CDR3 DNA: TGCGCCAGCAGCCCGGGCACTAGCGGGGGGACAGATACGCAGTATTTT. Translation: CASSPGTSGGTDTQYF.

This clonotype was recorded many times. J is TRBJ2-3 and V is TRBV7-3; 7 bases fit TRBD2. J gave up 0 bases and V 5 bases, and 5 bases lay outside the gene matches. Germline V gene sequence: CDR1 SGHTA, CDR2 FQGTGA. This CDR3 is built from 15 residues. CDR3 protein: CASSTSGASTDTQYF. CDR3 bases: TGTGCCAGCAGCACGAGCGGGGCTAGCACAGATACGCAGTATTTT. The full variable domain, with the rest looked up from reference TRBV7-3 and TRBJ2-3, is GAGVSQTPSNKVTEKGKYVELRCDPISGHTALYWYRQSLGQGPEFLIYFQGTGAADDSGLPNDRFFAVRPEGSVSTLKIQRTERGDSAVYLCASSTSGASTDTQYFGPGTRLTVL.